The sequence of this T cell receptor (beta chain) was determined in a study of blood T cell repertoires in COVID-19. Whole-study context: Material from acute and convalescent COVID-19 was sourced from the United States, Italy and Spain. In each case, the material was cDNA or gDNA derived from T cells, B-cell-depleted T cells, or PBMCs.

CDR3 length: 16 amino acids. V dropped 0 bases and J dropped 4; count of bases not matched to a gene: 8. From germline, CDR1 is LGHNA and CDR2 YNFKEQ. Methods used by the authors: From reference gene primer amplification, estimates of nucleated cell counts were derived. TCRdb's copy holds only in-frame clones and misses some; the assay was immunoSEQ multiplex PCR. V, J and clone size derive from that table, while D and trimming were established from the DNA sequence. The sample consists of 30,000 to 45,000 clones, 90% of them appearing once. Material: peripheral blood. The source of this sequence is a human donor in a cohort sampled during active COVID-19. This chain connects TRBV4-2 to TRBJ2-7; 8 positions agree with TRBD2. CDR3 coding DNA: TGTGCCAGCAGCCAAGAGGGTAGCGGGGCCCATTACGAGCAGTACTTC. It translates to CASSQEGSGAHYEQYF.